One and the same sample provided the 29 T cell receptor beta chains below, sequenced in a study of STAT5B mutations in CD4+ large granular lymphocyte leukemia (dated by TCRdb to the early 2020s). The method behind the library was the immunoSEQ multiplex PCR assay. The immuneACCESS repertoire file appears here via TCRdb, limited to in-frame rearrangements. These files lack a portion of the clones; in checked studies, under half of the deficit traces to unresolved V genes, and the cause of the others is not known. The sample records more than 30,000 clones, more than 60% of which are singletons. The ten largest clones add up to under 2.5% of the sample. The sample comprised CD4+ T cells from blood buffy coats. The receptors derive from a human donor in good health.

CDR3 nucleotide sequence: TGCGCCAGCAGCCCAGTTAGGTCTAGCGCGTACAATGAGCAGTTCTTC. Translating it yields CASSPVRSSAYNEQFF. V gene TRBV4-1 combines with J gene TRBJ2-1; TRBD2 is a possible D gene (6 bases). V lost 4 bases, J lost 4 bases, and 17 bases lay in between. This CDR3 contains 16 residues. The germline gives CDR1 MGHRA, CDR2 YSYEKL.

V is TRBV7-9 and J is TRBJ2-5, with 11 bases aligning to TRBD1. The V gene end was trimmed by 5 bases and the J gene end by 9 bases; junction bases not matched to a gene: 14. There are 16 residues in the CDR3. From germline, CDR1 is SEHNR and CDR2 FQNEAQ (reference sequence). The CDR3 region is CASSPAGQGALRAQYF. The DNA of the CDR3 is TGTGCCAGCAGCCCGGCTGGACAGGGGGCCCTGAGGGCCCAGTACTTC.

There are a few counts of this clone. This chain joins TRBV11-1 and TRBJ2-1; possible D gene TRBD2, 6 bases. V was trimmed by 6 bases and J by 1 base, leaving 16 bases between them. The CDR3 extends over 16 amino acids. Germline V CDR1 and CDR2: SGHAT, FQDESV (reference sequence). The CDR3 here is CASRAASETSYNEQFF. DNA for the CDR3: TGTGCCAGCAGAGCAGCTAGCGAGACTTCCTACAATGAGCAGTTCTTC.

The chain couples TRBV5-6 to TRBJ2-7; 10 nucleotides agree with TRBD1. The CDR3 runs to 15 residues. Per the germline V gene, CDR1 is SGHDT and CDR2 is YYEEEE. After removal of 4 bases from V and 1 base from J, the junction contained 5 bases not matched to a gene. CDR3 in DNA: TGTGCCAGCAGCCCCCCGGGACAGGGGTCCTACGAGCAGTACTTC. It is translated as CASSPPGQGSYEQYF.

This chain links TRBV6-5 with TRBJ1-2, with 9 bases lining up with TRBD1. With V trimmed by 7 bases and J by 4 bases, 7 bases remained unmatched. Germline CDR1 MNHEY, CDR2 SVGAGI. The CDR3 is made up of 14 amino acids. CDR3 sequence reads: CASNAGTGFYGYTF. CDR3 nucleotide sequence: TGTGCCAGCAACGCCGGGACAGGGTTCTATGGCTACACCTTC.

The V and J genes are TRBV20-1 and TRBJ1-2, with D perhaps TRBD1 (5 bases). V dropped 5 bases and J dropped 8 bases, with 9 bases sitting between them. Per the germline V gene, CDR1 is DFQATT and CDR2 is SNEGSKA (reference sequence). The CDR3 is 10 residues long. This CDR3 reads CSAGDWGYTF. The DNA of the CDR3 is TGCAGTGCTGGGGACTGGGGCTACACCTTC.

The chain couples TRBV18 to TRBJ2-6; D unresolved. Germline lookup yields CDR1 KGHSH and CDR2 LQKENI. The CDR3 sequence is 16 residues long. Trimming removed 1 base from V and 1 base from J, with 8 bases in between. This CDR3 reads CASSPQSVSGANVLTF. CDR3 DNA: TGTGCCAGCTCACCACAGTCCGTTTCTGGGGCCAACGTCCTGACTTTC.

The chain has TRBV27 and TRBJ2-2; TRBD1 matches at 8 bases. The CDR3 spans 15 residues. In germline, CDR1 is MNHEY, CDR2 SMNVEV (reference sequence). Trimming at V came to 6 bases and at J to 1 base, leaving 4 bases not matched to a gene. The CDR3 sequence: CASSYGQGNTGELFF. The DNA of the CDR3 is TGTGCCAGCAGCTATGGACAGGGGAACACCGGGGAGCTGTTTTTT.

This sequence joins TRBV5-6 and TRBJ2-5; tentatively, D is TRBD2 (6 bases). V was cut by 0 bases and J by 7 bases, with 13 bases left in between. The CDR3 has 14 amino acids. Germline assignment: CDR1 SGHDT and CDR2 YYEEEE. CDR3 sequence (DNA): TGTGCCAGCAGCTTGGTGGCTAGCGTGGCGACCCAGTACTTC. Encoded protein: CASSLVASVATQYF.

V gene TRBV2 combines with J gene TRBJ2-1, with 14 bases fitting TRBD2. Germline V gene sequence: CDR1 SNHLY, CDR2 FYNNEI. The CDR3 is made up of 16 amino acids. V lost 7 bases to trimming and J lost 1 base; unmatched junction nucleotides: 3. This CDR3 reads CASTRLAGGSYNEQFF. CDR3 nucleotides: TGTGCCAGCACCCGACTAGCGGGGGGGTCCTACAATGAGCAGTTCTTC.

J is TRBJ2-2 and V is TRBV5-4, with unresolved D. CDR3 length equals 15 residues. V lost 1 base, J lost 5 bases, and 12 bases lay in between. In germline, CDR1 is SGHNT, CDR2 YYREEE (reference sequence). The DNA of the CDR3 is TGTGCCAGCAGCTTGACGAATTCAAAGACCGGGGAGCTGTTTTTT. Protein: CASSLTNSKTGELFF.

The chain has TRBV7-2 and TRBJ2-2; D is ambiguous. The ends were cut back, 5 bases at V and 8 bases at J, with 18 bases in the middle. The germline CDR1 and CDR2 sequences are SGHTA and FQGNSA. This CDR3 comprises 15 residues. Written as DNA, the CDR3 is TGTGCCAGCAGCCCCGACCTGGATCTTCGGGGGGAGCTGTTTTTT. This gives the protein CASSPDLDLRGELFF. Full variable domain (rest looked up from reference TRBV7-2 and TRBJ2-2): GAGVSQSPSNKVTEKGKDVELRCDPISGHTALYWYRQSLGQGLEFLIYFQGNSAPDKSGLPSDRFSAERTGGSVSTLTIQRTQQEDSAVYLCASSPDLDLRGELFFGEGSRLTVL.

The DNA of the CDR3 is TGTGCCAGCGGGTTACAGGGGAGTGGCTACACCTTC. Amino acid sequence: CASGLQGSGYTF. The chain uses TRBV27 and TRBJ1-2, with TRBD1 matching over 7 bases. Germline assignment: CDR1 MNHEY and CDR2 SMNVEV (reference sequence). Trimming took 8 bases from V and 7 from J; bases not matched to a gene: 7. CDR3 length: 12 residues.

V gene TRBV2 combines with J gene TRBJ1-3; a possible D gene is TRBD1 (5 bases). Germline CDR1 is SNHLY and CDR2 is FYNNEI. The length of the CDR3 is 16 residues. The germline V and J ends were trimmed by 0 bases and 0 bases, with 9 bases remaining between them. The CDR3 region is CASSEAQGLSGNTIYF. In DNA, the CDR3 is TGTGCCAGCAGTGAAGCTCAGGGACTCTCTGGAAACACCATATATTTT.

V usage is TRBV7-2 and J usage is TRBJ2-4, with D perhaps matching TRBD2 (5 bases). V lost 2 bases and J lost 7, with 9 bases in between. This CDR3 comprises 13 residues. Per germline, CDR1 SGHTA and CDR2 FQGNSA. CDR3 in amino acids: CASSLRPGNIQYF. The CDR3 bases are TGTGCCAGCAGCTTACGGCCGGGGAACATTCAGTACTTC.

The chain links TRBV29-1 to TRBJ2-7; 11 positions agree with TRBD1. The germline gives CDR1 SQVTM, CDR2 ANQGSEA. Trimming at V came to 5 bases and at J to 6 bases, leaving 6 bases not matched to a gene. The CDR3 is 13 amino acids. The CDR3 sequence: CSVWGTGGFEQYF. The CDR3 DNA follows: TGCAGCGTTTGGGGGACAGGGGGGTTCGAGCAGTACTTC.

The chain links TRBV9 to TRBJ1-6, with TRBD1 matching 7 bases. This CDR3 is 15 amino acids long. Per the germline V gene, CDR1 is SGDLS and CDR2 is YYNGEE. The trim removed 3 bases at V and 10 bases at J, leaving 10 bases unmatched. The CDR3 loop is CASSEGDRESSPLHF. CDR3 coding DNA: TGTGCCAGCAGCGAGGGAGACAGGGAAAGCTCACCCCTCCACTTT.

The chain recombines TRBV5-5 with TRBJ1-2, with no clear D. Trimming pared 1 base from V and 0 bases from J, leaving 7 bases between. CDR3 length: 14 amino acids. Germline assignment: CDR1 SGHKS and CDR2 YYEKEE (reference sequence). CDR3 region: CASSLYGANYGYTF. The CDR3 DNA reads as TGTGCCAGCAGCTTGTACGGGGCTAACTATGGCTACACCTTC.

J is TRBJ1-5 and V is TRBV23-1; D is unresolved. TRBV23-1 is marked as an open reading frame, function uncertain. This CDR3 region has 17 residues. V was pared by 0 bases and J by 0 bases, with 12 bases between. In nucleotides, the CDR3 is TGCGCCAGCAGTCAATCCGGGAGGGAGTATAGCAATCAGCCCCAGCATTTT. Amino acids: CASSQSGREYSNQPQHF.

The V gene is TRBV7-2, the J gene TRBJ2-7; 8 bases match TRBD2. The trim removed 3 bases at V and 6 bases at J, leaving 10 bases unmatched. Germline CDR1 is SGHTA and CDR2 is FQGNSA. The CDR3 spans 15 residues. The DNA for the CDR3 is TGTGCCAGCAGCTTGAGTCGGGGGGGCGGGGTCGAGCAGTACTTC. Amino acid sequence: CASSLSRGGGVEQYF.

This chain connects TRBV30 to TRBJ2-7, with 10 bases matching TRBD1. Looked up from germline, CDR1 is GTSNPN and CDR2 is SVGIG (reference sequence). CDR3 size: 13 residues. V lost 7 bases, J lost 3 bases, and 6 bases stayed unmatched. The CDR3 DNA follows: TGTGCCTATACGGGACAGGGGTTCTACGAGCAGTACTTC. It specifies CAYTGQGFYEQYF. The full variable domain, rest sourced from reference TRBV30 and TRBJ2-7, is SQTIHQWPATLVQPVGSPLSLECTVEGTSNPNLYWYRQAAGRGLQLLFYSVGIGQISSEVPQNLSASRPQDRQFILSSKKLLLSDSGFYLCAYTGQGFYEQYFGPGTRLTVT.

V usage is TRBV7-9 and J usage is TRBJ1-5; D remains ambiguous. Germline assignment: CDR1 SEHNR and CDR2 FQNEAQ (reference sequence). Trimming left V 4 bases short and J 2 bases short, with 12 bases between. CDR3 size: 15 residues. The CDR3 DNA is TGTGCCAGCAGCTATAATGGTATGGGCAATCAGCCCCAGCATTTT. Translation: CASSYNGMGNQPQHF.

The chain is built from TRBV7-2 and TRBJ2-7; possibly TRBD2 for D (5 bases). CDR1 SGHTA and CDR2 FQGNSA come from the germline V gene. This CDR3 region has 12 residues. V was shortened by 5 bases and J by 2 bases, with 7 bases between the two germline ends. CDR3 bases: TGTGCCAGCAGCGGGAGCACCTACGAGCAGTACTTC. It specifies CASSGSTYEQYF.

The chain has TRBV5-1 and TRBJ1-1; D is undetermined. CDR3 size: 13 residues. Germline lookup yields CDR1 SGHRS and CDR2 YFSETQ. The V gene lost 1 base and the J gene lost 1 base, with 5 bases spanning the gap. The CDR3 loop is CASSLRRNTEAFF. DNA of the CDR3: TGCGCCAGCAGCTTGCGTCGGAACACTGAAGCTTTCTTT.

This clone was picked up a small number of times. The chain has TRBV5-1 and TRBJ2-3; 7 nucleotides match TRBD2. The CDR3 consists of 16 residues. The trim removed 2 bases at V and 3 bases at J, leaving 9 bases unmatched. Germline loops: CDR1 SGHRS, CDR2 YFSETQ. CDR3 in DNA: TGCGCCAGCAGCTTAAGGGCGGGAGCGGGTACAGATACGCAGTATTTT. Protein product: CASSLRAGAGTDTQYF.

This clone was seen a handful of times. J is TRBJ2-2 and V is TRBV11-1; D unresolved. CDR1 SGHAT and CDR2 FQDESV come from the germline V gene (reference sequence). The V and J ends lost 4 bases and 2 bases respectively, with 14 bases between them. The length of the CDR3 is 16 residues. CDR3 amino acids: CASSSRAQINTGELFF. The CDR3 DNA sequence: TGTGCCAGCAGCTCTAGAGCGCAGATAAACACCGGGGAGCTGTTTTTT.

This rearrangement joins TRBV5-5 to TRBJ2-2, with TRBD2 matching 10 bases. With 3 bases clipped from V and 7 bases from J, the junction kept 15 bases outside the gene matches. Germline-derived CDR1 and CDR2 are SGHKS and YYEKEE (reference sequence). This CDR3 comprises 18 residues. The CDR3 DNA reads TGTGCCAGCAGCTCGGGACAATTGAGCGGGAGGGCCTTCGGGGAGCTGTTTTTT. The encoded protein is CASSSGQLSGRAFGELFF. The full variable domain, completed using reference TRBV5-5 and TRBJ2-2, is DAGVTQSPTHLIKTRGQQVTLRCSPISGHKSVSWYQQVLGQGPQFIFQYYEKEERGRGNFPDRFSARQFPNYSSELNVNALLLGDSALYLCASSSGQLSGRAFGELFFGEGSRLTVL.

The CDR3 loop reads CATSSGRAGNTIYF. The CDR3 DNA follows: TGTGCCACCAGCAGTGGCAGGGCTGGAAACACCATATATTTT. The chain uses TRBV15 and TRBJ1-3; the D gene is possibly TRBD1 (5 bases). V was clipped by 3 bases and J by 2 bases, with 8 bases between them. CDR3 length: 14 amino acids. The germline V gene encodes CDR1 LNHNV and CDR2 YYDKDF (reference sequence).

This clone rates as medium-sized. The chain links TRBV10-3 to TRBJ1-5, with D maybe TRBD1 (5 bases). Deletions cut 1 base from V and 2 bases from J, with 9 bases between. Germline values: CDR1 ENHRY, CDR2 SYGVKD. This CDR3 is 15 amino acids long. CDR3 in amino acids: CAISEFLGGNQPQHF. The CDR3 bases are TGTGCCATCAGTGAGTTTTTAGGGGGCAATCAGCCCCAGCATTTT.